This T cell receptor beta chain emerged from a study of PD-1 blockade in classical Hodgkin lymphoma. Whole-study findings and limits: Baseline diversity in complete responders resembled that of newly diagnosed patients. There remain no defined causes for the repertoire differences, which possibly reflect disease activity or prior therapy. Individuals initiating nivolumab under 1 year after ASCT were excluded. Significant TCR diversity gains by C4D1 occurred in CD4+ but not CD8+ cells.

This CDR3 comprises 13 residues. The V gene lost 11 bases and the J gene lost 2 bases, with 16 bases spanning the gap. The germline CDR1 and CDR2 sequences are ENHRY and SYGVKD. Here immunoSEQ multiplex PCR was the method, and the copy in TCRdb shows in-frame clones only, minus some. In the table there are about 97,000 clones, approximately 83% of which are singletons. Remarks on this clone: What it binds is not known.

All the patients suffered relapse after autologous stem cell transplantation, and brentuximab vedotin exposure differed. Sequencing used peripheral blood mononuclear cells (PBMCs), obtained at baseline. The chain couples TRBV10-3 to TRBJ2-7; perhaps TRBD2 as D (6 bases). This clonotype originated in a human donor with classical Hodgkin lymphoma. CDR3 nucleotide sequence: TGTGCCTCCGGGACTCTCCTTACCTACGAGCAGTACTTC. It yields the protein CASGTLLTYEQYF.